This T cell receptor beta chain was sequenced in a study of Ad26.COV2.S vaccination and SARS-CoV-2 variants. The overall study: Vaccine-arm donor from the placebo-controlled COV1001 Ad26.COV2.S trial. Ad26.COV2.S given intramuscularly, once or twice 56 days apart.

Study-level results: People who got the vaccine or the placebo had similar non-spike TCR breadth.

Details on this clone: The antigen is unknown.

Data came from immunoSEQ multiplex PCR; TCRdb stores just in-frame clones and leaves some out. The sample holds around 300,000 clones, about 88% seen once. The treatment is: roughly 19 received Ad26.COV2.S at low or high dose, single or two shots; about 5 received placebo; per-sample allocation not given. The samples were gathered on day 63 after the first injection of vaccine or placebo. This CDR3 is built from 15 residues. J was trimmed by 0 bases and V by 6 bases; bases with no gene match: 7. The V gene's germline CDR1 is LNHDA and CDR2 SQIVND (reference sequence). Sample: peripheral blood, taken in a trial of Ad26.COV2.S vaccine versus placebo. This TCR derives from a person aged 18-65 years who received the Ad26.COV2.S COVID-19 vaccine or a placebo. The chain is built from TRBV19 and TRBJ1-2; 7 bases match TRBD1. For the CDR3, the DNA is TGTGCCAGTAGGATCGACAGGGCCACTAACTATGGCTACACCTTC. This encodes CASRIDRATNYGYTF.